Given below is one TCR beta chain in context. This clonotype was found once. No antigen is known for it. It has no much larger one-base neighbor in the sample; base qualities were not kept. A lone read gives weak evidence. V is cut back by 4 bases and J by 4 bases, with 6 bases in the junction unmatched. From the germline V gene, CDR1 is SGHRS and CDR2 is YFSETQ. Including the terminal cysteine and phenylalanine, the CDR3 comprises 15 residues. Only CDR3 DNA is held: 45 bases, read in frame from base 1. The entry originates in a study of regulatory T cells in long-lasting Graves disease (dated by TCRdb to the early 2020s). In terms of the full investigation: Newly diagnosed Graves' disease patients had taken antithyroid drugs for less than 3 months. Persistent Graves' disease patients were compared with newly diagnosed Graves' disease patients by peripheral blood TCR sequencing and RNA sequencing. The study was conducted in China and was registered as a clinical trial. TCR sequencing covered some 13 persistent and 20 or so newly diagnosed Graves' disease patients, around 35 samples in total. The study at large found these results: As a limitation, the authors acknowledged that the small sample size may reduce accuracy. TRBV28, TRBJ1-2 and TRBJ2-5 were preferentially used in persistent disease, while TRBV20-1 and TRBJ2-1 were favored in newly diagnosed disease. Patients with persistent disease shared more public clonotypes (about 2,700) than newly diagnosed patients did (approximately 970). Only the TCR beta chain was sequenced and analyzed. Peripheral blood alone was examined, since thyroid tissue, which constituted the primary lesion, could not be accessed. Compared with newly diagnosed patients, patients with persistent Graves' disease had lower TCR Shannon entropy and fewer highly expanded clones, which suggests clonal expansion.

Library prep was done by multiplex PCR. For sequencing, an Illumina HiSeq 4000 was employed. TCR beta libraries were built with iRepertoire HTBI primers and Arm-PCR amplification of CDR3 regions. Before sequencing, the PCR products underwent gel purification. The original methods were these. Gene usage analysis of CDR3 amino acid clonotypes relied on the roughly 60 TRBV and 15 or so TRBJ segments identified across samples. Filtered high-quality paired reads were merged into contigs using COPE and FqMerger. Contigs were aligned with BLAST to IMGT TRBV, TRBD and TRBJ reference genes, and CDR3 was defined per IMGT. Clonotypes above 0.1% frequency were classified as highly expanded clones. Repertoire diversity was measured by Shannon entropy, and V-J evenness by the Gini coefficient. A clonotype was considered public if more than one individual shared it. The raw public data were reprocessed by TCRdb itself: fastp quality trimming at Q25, MiXCR clonotype calling, in-frame beta chains only. Every CDR3 protein is listed once, alongside the most common genes and DNA of its rows. None of the V and J calls come from the authors' own analysis; TCRdb made them. The sample table contains more than 450,000 distinct CDR3 sequences; only one count was recorded for around 15% of them. 12% of the sample is taken by the ten largest.

Taken with the paper, the label for time point translates to: newly diagnosed GD, antithyroid drugs for less than 3 months. RNA was extracted from PBMCs in TRIzol for both TCR sequencing and RNA sequencing. The diagnosis of Graves' disease followed American Thyroid Association guidelines. The patients came from an endocrinology department in Xi'an, China. From each patient, 7.5 to 9.5 milliliters of peripheral blood was collected into an EDTA anticoagulant tube. Ficoll Paque Plus density gradient separation was used to isolate PBMCs, and no further T cell sorting was done. An Agilent 2100 Bioanalyzer and agarose gel were used to check RNA quality, and a NanoDrop 2000 was used to measure RNA concentration. These data were also filed under a second study, of T cells in Graves' hyperthyroidism and ophthalmopathy. Taken from the second paper: Stable Graves' hyperthyroidism was defined as the absence of progression to ophthalmopathy over 18 months of follow-up. The hyperthyroidism patients were between 18 and 65 years old and newly diagnosed, with a disease duration of less than 2 months. Patients with uncontrolled infections, other autoimmune diseases, pregnancy or lactation were excluded. Diagnoses were established on the basis of clinical symptoms, serum thyroxine and TRAb, thyroid ultrasound, and orbital computed tomography. The first round of RT-PCR for the TCR CDR3 was performed with the HTBI primer set and the Qiagen OneStep RT-PCR kit. Most expanded thyroid clonotypes (frequency above 0.001) were also detected in blood, a finding suggesting that blood repertoires may reflect thyroid immune responses. A 13 V-J signature model separated ophthalmopathy from stable hyperthyroidism, with 87.88% sensitivity and about 81% specificity in cross-validation and 80%/75% in testing. In validation, the model predicted progression to ophthalmopathy a median of about 6 months before onset, with 65% to 71% sensitivity and around 76% specificity. To identify TCR V-J signatures that set the groups apart, the researchers used a discovery cohort of approximately 98 patients, made up of fewer than 50 with Graves' ophthalmopathy and 57 with stable Graves' hyperthyroidism. Prospective prediction of ophthalmopathy was tested in an independent validation cohort of under 20 hyperthyroidism patients and 15 to 17 patients who later progressed to ophthalmopathy. For training and testing, the 80 to 100 patients in the discovery cohort were randomly divided in a 7:3 ratio. In addition, the study compared T-cell repertoires in thyroid tissue and in blood from five to seven Graves' hyperthyroidism patients. Following sampling, methimazole starting at 30 mg daily was given to hyperthyroidism patients, and high-dose intravenous methylprednisolone was given to ophthalmopathy patients. The libraries were constructed in a second round of multiplex PCR and then size-selected and purified. Paired-end sequencing of the libraries was performed with 100 bp reads on an Illumina HiSeq2000. SOAPnuke was used to process the raw data, with reads discarded if the reads contained adapters or uncalled bases, had a mean Phred below 15, or lacked an exact constant-primer or identifier match. High-quality paired reads were merged with COPE v1.2.5, and unique nucleotide sequences were defined as clonotypes. MiTCR v1.1 was used to align the clonotypes against IMGT TRBV, TRBD and TRBJ reference segments. The analysis included only V-J combinations with a frequency above 0.0001, which together covered roughly 99% of the repertoires. A TCS score was defined as the ratio between F50 (clonal expansion) and ExV (chaos), using BLOSUM62-based TCRdist between CDR3 peptides within each V-J. Welch's t-statistics and random forest reduced just over 500 V-J features to 13, which were used in a naive Bayes classifier (R e1071). Sample size was not statistically predetermined, and investigators were not blinded to group allocation. TCR Vbeta CDR3 sequencing of roughly 140 peripheral blood samples (fewer than 45 ophthalmopathy, around 80 hyperthyroidism and some 17 progressor patients) is reported in the paper.

The chain links TRBV5-1 with TRBJ2-5; the junction holds 11 bases that match TRBD2. The source is a man between 40 and 49 years old with Graves disease. Donor details come from another sample of the same person, matched by shared clones. This sample comprised peripheral blood mononuclear cells (PBMCs), obtained at new diagnosis, from a patient treated with antithyroid drugs. The CDR3 corresponds to CASSNLAGGPETQYF. The nucleotides read TGCGCCAGCAGCAACTTAGCGGGAGGGCCAGAGACCCAGTACTTC.